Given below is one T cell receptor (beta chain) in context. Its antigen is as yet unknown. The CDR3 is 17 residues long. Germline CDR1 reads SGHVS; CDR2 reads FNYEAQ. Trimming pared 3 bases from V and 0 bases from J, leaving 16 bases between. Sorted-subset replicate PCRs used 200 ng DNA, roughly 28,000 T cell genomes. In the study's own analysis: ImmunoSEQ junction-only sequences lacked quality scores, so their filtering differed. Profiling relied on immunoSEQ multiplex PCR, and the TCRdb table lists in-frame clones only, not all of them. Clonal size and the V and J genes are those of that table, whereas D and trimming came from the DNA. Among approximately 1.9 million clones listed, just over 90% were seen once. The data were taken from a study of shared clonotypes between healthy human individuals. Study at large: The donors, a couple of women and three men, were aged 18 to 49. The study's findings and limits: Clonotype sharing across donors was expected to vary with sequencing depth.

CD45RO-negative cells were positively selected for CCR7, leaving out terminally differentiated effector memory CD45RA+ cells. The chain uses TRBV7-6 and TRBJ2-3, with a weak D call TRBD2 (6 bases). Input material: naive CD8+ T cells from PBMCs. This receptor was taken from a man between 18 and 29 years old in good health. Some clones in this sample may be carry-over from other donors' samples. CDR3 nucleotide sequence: TGTGCCAGCAGCTTCGACAGTGTAGGGACTAGCACAGATACGCAGTATTTT. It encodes CASSFDSVGTSTDTQYF.